Following are 7 T cell receptor beta chains from one sample sequenced in a study of early T cells in non-severe SARS-CoV-2 infection. TCRdb called the 5' RACE reads again in MiXCR, with one record for every CDR3 protein. The sample lists some 77,000 distinct CDR3 sequences, roughly 4.7% occurring once. The sample consisted of whole blood, taken at baseline. Every receptor here comes from an adult who was a healthcare worker with PCR-confirmed SARS-CoV-2 infection or an uninfected control (not recorded which).

V gene TRBV30 combines with J gene TRBJ2-2; 9 positions match TRBD1. This CDR3 is built from 14 residues. Germline loops: CDR1 GTSNPN, CDR2 SVGIG (reference sequence). V was pared by 7 bases and J by 4 bases, with 7 bases of the junction left unmatched. The CDR3 reads CASMGQGGTGELFF. The CDR3 DNA follows: TGTGCCTCTATGGGACAGGGAGGCACCGGGGAGCTGTTTTTT.

The sample holds a few counts of this clonotype. This chain uses TRBV28 with TRBJ2-7, with a weak D call TRBD2 (6 bases). The length of the CDR3 is 15 residues. V dropped 6 bases and J dropped 6 bases, with 21 bases sitting between them. Looked up from germline, CDR1 is MDHEN and CDR2 is SYDVKM. This CDR3 is CASSSGRESYGEQYF. CDR3 DNA sequence: TGTGCCAGCAGCTCGGGGCGGGAAAGTTATGGCGAGCAGTACTTC.

This chain joins TRBV29-1 and TRBJ2-1; D remains ambiguous. V lost 6 bases and J lost 7, with 13 bases in between. Germline assignment: CDR1 SQVTM and CDR2 ANQGSEA. There are 12 residues in the CDR3. CDR3 protein: CSVGWKRNEQFF. CDR3 DNA: TGCAGCGTAGGTTGGAAACGGAATGAGCAGTTCTTC.

In its sample, this clonotype was seen many times. The chain has TRBV5-1 and TRBJ2-3; D gene uncertain. V gave up 0 bases and J gave up 2 bases, with 4 bases separating them. This CDR3 region has 13 residues. Germline CDR1 SGHRS, CDR2 YFSETQ. The CDR3 sequence: CASSLEVTDTQYF. The CDR3 DNA is TGCGCCAGCAGCTTGGAGGTCACAGATACGCAGTATTTT.

This clonotype was detected a few times. The chain links TRBV29-1 to TRBJ2-1; TRBD2 matches 9 bases. The CDR3 length is 16 residues. The V gene's germline CDR1 is SQVTM and CDR2 ANQGSEA. The V segment lost 6 bases and the J segment 1 base; nucleotides outside the gene matches: 10. The CDR3 region has the DNA TGCAGCGTCGCCCCCTGGCTAGCGGGGTCCTACAATGAGCAGTTCTTC. It codes for CSVAPWLAGSYNEQFF.

The rearrangement uses TRBV30 and TRBJ1-1; D unclear. V gave up 4 bases and J gave up 7 bases, with 10 bases separating them. From germline, CDR1 is GTSNPN and CDR2 SVGIG (reference sequence). There are 11 residues in the CDR3. The CDR3: CAWIGGSEAFF. DNA of the CDR3: TGTGCCTGGATCGGAGGGAGTGAAGCTTTCTTT.

This clonotype was seen ten or more times. The rearrangement joins TRBV4-1 to TRBJ2-7; no clear D. Trimming took off 0 bases at V and 5 bases at J, with 17 bases between the two ends. The germline V gene encodes CDR1 MGHRA and CDR2 YSYEKL. This CDR3 spans 16 amino acids. CDR3 amino acids: CASSQEGVNLIDEQYF. The DNA of the CDR3 is TGCGCCAGCAGCCAAGAAGGCGTCAACCTCATCGACGAGCAGTACTTC.